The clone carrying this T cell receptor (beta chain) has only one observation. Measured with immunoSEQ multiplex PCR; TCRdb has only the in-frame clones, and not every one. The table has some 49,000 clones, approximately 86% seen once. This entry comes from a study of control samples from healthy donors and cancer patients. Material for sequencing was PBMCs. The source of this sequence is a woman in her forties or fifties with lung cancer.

The CDR3 spells CASSADRGRTEAFF. CDR3 nucleotides: TGTGCCAGCAGCGCGGACAGGGGGCGCACTGAAGCTTTCTTT. The V call is TRBV7-2, the J call TRBJ1-1; TRBD1 aligns across 11 bases. Unmatched junction bases numbered 3, after V lost 5 bases and J lost 4 bases. CDR1 is SGHTA, CDR2 FQGNSA, per germline. This CDR3 has 14 residues.